What follows are 32 T cell receptor beta chains derived from one specimen sequenced in a study of cytomegalovirus exposure and HLA in healthy donors. The PCR contained 60 Vbeta and 13 Jbeta primers. The protocol was immunoSEQ multiplex PCR, while the TCRdb copy is restricted to in-frame clones and leaves out a portion. Of 100,000 to 150,000 clones in the sample, approximately 85% were seen once. Material for sequencing was PBMCs. These receptors all stem from a boy younger than 18 in good health and CMV-seronegative.

This chain uses TRBV7-8 with TRBJ1-2; D unclear. Trimming shortened V by 3 bases and J by 6 bases, and 11 bases separated the two germline ends. The germline CDR1 and CDR2 sequences are SGHVS and FQNEAQ. The CDR3 runs to 13 residues. DNA of the CDR3: TGTGCCAGCAGCTTGTCCGGGTTCAATGGCTACACCTTC. Amino acids: CASSLSGFNGYTF. The whole variable domain, remainder taken from reference TRBV7-8 and TRBJ1-2, is GAGVSQSPRYKVAKRGQDVALRCDPISGHVSLFWYQQALGQGPEFLTYFQNEAQLDKSGLPSDRFFAERPEGSVSTLKIQRTQQEDSAVYLCASSLSGFNGYTFGSGTRLTVV.

The chain is built from TRBV27 and TRBJ1-5; 7 nucleotides match TRBD1. V was clipped by 4 bases and J by 4 bases; unmatched bases: 7. Germline V gene sequence: CDR1 MNHEY, CDR2 SMNVEV (reference sequence). This CDR3 contains 15 residues. The CDR3 sequence is CASSSTGEKNQPQHF. The CDR3 nucleotides are TGTGCCAGCAGTTCTACAGGGGAAAAGAATCAGCCCCAGCATTTT.

V usage is TRBV10-3 and J usage is TRBJ1-5; possible D gene TRBD1, 6 bases. The germline CDR1 and CDR2 sequences are ENHRY and SYGVKD. With 10 bases removed from V and 5 bases from J, the gap between germline ends came to 15 bases. CDR3 size: 13 residues. CDR3 region: CATDSTGYQPQHF. CDR3 bases: TGTGCCACCGACAGCACAGGGTATCAGCCCCAGCATTTT.

This clone was seen a single time. The chain combines TRBV9 with TRBJ1-2; 9 nucleotides align to TRBD1. Germline CDR1 is SGDLS and CDR2 is YYNGEE. V shed 2 bases and J 5 bases; nucleotides not matched to a gene: 4. The CDR3 contains 14 residues. CDR3 residues: CASSVGTGNYGYTF. In DNA, the CDR3 is TGTGCCAGCAGCGTCGGGACAGGGAATTATGGCTACACCTTC.

The chain recombines TRBV19 with TRBJ2-7, with TRBD2 matching 9 bases. The CDR3 runs to 13 residues. Germline lookup yields CDR1 LNHDA and CDR2 SQIVND (reference sequence). V shed 4 bases and J 5 bases; nucleotides not matched to a gene: 3. For the CDR3, the DNA is TGTGCCAGTAGTACTAGCGGGAAGAACGAGCAGTACTTC. Protein sequence: CASSTSGKNEQYF.

This rearrangement joins TRBV13 to TRBJ1-2, with TRBD1 identical over 9 bases. Germline V gives CDR1 PRHDT, CDR2 FYEKMQ (reference sequence). The CDR3 is made up of 14 amino acids. Trimming removed 4 bases from V and 6 bases from J; junction bases left unmatched: 6. The CDR3 here is CASSSGQGENGYTF. The CDR3 DNA follows: TGTGCCAGCAGCTCGGGACAGGGAGAAAATGGCTACACCTTC. Together with reference TRBV13 and TRBJ1-2, the CDR3 gives the full variable domain: AAGVIQSPRHLIKEKRETATLKCYPIPRHDTVYWYQQGPGQDPQFLISFYEKMQSDKGSIPDRFSAQQFSDYHSELNMSSLELGDSALYFCASSSGQGENGYTFGSGTRLTVV.

This chain joins TRBV5-4 and TRBJ2-4; weak D call: TRBD2 (6 bases). This CDR3 has 15 residues. Germline CDR1 and CDR2: SGHNT and YYREEE (reference sequence). V was shortened by 2 bases and J by 4 bases, with 13 bases between the two germline ends. The DNA of the CDR3 is TGTGCCAGCAGCTTTGGCGGGACGGCTAAAAACATTCAGTACTTC. Translation gives CASSFGGTAKNIQYF.

V and J are TRBV7-9 and TRBJ2-1; 8 nucleotides line up with TRBD2. Germline CDR1 is SEHNR and CDR2 is FQNEAQ (reference sequence). This CDR3 contains 15 residues. Trimming at V came to 5 bases and at J to 0 bases, leaving 3 bases not matched to a gene. The CDR3 here is CASSPREASYNEQFF. CDR3 coding DNA: TGTGCCAGCAGCCCGCGGGAGGCCTCCTACAATGAGCAGTTCTTC.

This chain connects TRBV5-1 to TRBJ2-3; unclear D gene. CDR3 size: 13 residues. V lost 2 bases to trimming and J lost 2 bases, with 6 bases between them. The germline gives CDR1 SGHRS, CDR2 YFSETQ. CDR3 amino acids: CASSLTNTDTQYF. The CDR3 region has the DNA TGCGCCAGCAGCTTAACTAACACAGATACGCAGTATTTT.

The rearrangement uses TRBV5-4 and TRBJ2-7; TRBD1 aligns across 7 bases. Germline V lookup: CDR1 SGHNT, CDR2 YYREEE (reference sequence). This CDR3 has 13 residues. J gave up 6 bases and V 3 bases, and 6 bases lay outside the gene matches. The CDR3 region has the DNA TGTGCCAGCAGCTGGCAGGGGGTTAGCGAGCAGTACTTC. It is translated as CASSWQGVSEQYF. Supplemented by reference TRBV5-4 and TRBJ2-7, the full variable domain reads ETGVTQSPTHLIKTRGQQVTLRCSSQSGHNTVSWYQQALGQGPQFIFQYYREEENGRGNFPPRFSGLQFPNYSSELNVNALELDDSALYLCASSWQGVSEQYFGPGTRLTVT.

V usage is TRBV7-2 and J usage is TRBJ1-3; TRBD1 agrees at 7 bases. CDR1 SGHTA and CDR2 FQGNSA come from the germline V gene. There are 15 residues in the CDR3. Trimming took 5 bases from V and 0 from J; bases not matched to a gene: 4. CDR3 loop: CASSLTGTSGNTIYF. The CDR3 DNA reads as TGTGCCAGCAGCCTGACAGGGACCTCTGGAAACACCATATATTTT.

V usage is TRBV10-3 and J usage is TRBJ1-2; 7 bases are shared with TRBD1. The germline V gene encodes CDR1 ENHRY and CDR2 SYGVKD. The V and J ends lost 0 bases and 4 bases, in that order; junction bases with no gene match: 5. The CDR3 extends over 15 amino acids. The CDR3 spells CAISESGGAGYGYTF. The CDR3 DNA reads as TGTGCCATCAGTGAGTCAGGGGGCGCCGGCTATGGCTACACCTTC.

This clone was seen a single time. CDR3 protein: CASSQDFGGGSYNEQFF. The CDR3 region has the DNA TGCGCCAGCAGCCAAGATTTCGGGGGAGGCTCCTACAATGAGCAGTTCTTC. The V call is TRBV4-1, the J call TRBJ2-1; tentatively, D is TRBD2 (6 bases). Trimming removed 0 bases from V and 0 bases from J, with 12 bases in between. The CDR3 totals 17 residues. From germline, CDR1 is MGHRA and CDR2 YSYEKL.

V gene TRBV7-2 combines with J gene TRBJ2-7, with D perhaps TRBD1 (6 bases). The CDR3 has 16 amino acids. V lost 0 bases and J 3 bases, leaving 15 bases between the germline ends. The germline gives CDR1 SGHTA, CDR2 FQGNSA. The CDR3 DNA sequence: TGTGCCAGCAGCTTAGCCGGCTCGGACAGCATCTACGAGCAGTACTTC. This codes for CASSLAGSDSIYEQYF.

The J gene is TRBJ2-5, the V gene TRBV6-1, with TRBD2 identical over 8 bases. In germline, CDR1 is MNHNS, CDR2 SASEGT. V shed 6 bases, J shed 2 bases, and the junction held 8 bases outside the gene matches. The CDR3 contains 15 residues. The CDR3 DNA follows: TGTGCCAGCAGCTTCGGGACTAGGCGGCAAGAGACCCAGTACTTC. Encoded protein: CASSFGTRRQETQYF.

The chain couples TRBV15 to TRBJ1-1; TRBD1 matches 9 bases. The CDR3 runs to 15 residues. The V segment lost 4 bases and the J segment 5 bases; nucleotides outside the gene matches: 8. The V gene's germline CDR1 is LNHNV and CDR2 YYDKDF (reference sequence). Here the CDR3 DNA reads TGTGCCACCAGCACAAAGGGACAGGGAGGTACTGAAGCTTTCTTT. Encoded protein: CATSTKGQGGTEAFF. Together with reference TRBV15 and TRBJ1-1, the CDR3 gives the full variable domain: DAMVIQNPRYQVTQFGKPVTLSCSQTLNHNVMYWYQQKSSQAPKLLFHYYDKDFNNEADTPDNFQSRRPNTSFCFLDIRSPGLGDTAMYLCATSTKGQGGTEAFFGQGTRLTVV.

Worth noting for this clone: The sample holds other DNA sequences that translate to the same CDR3. The chain employs TRBV25-1 and TRBJ1-5, with D possibly being TRBD1 (6 bases). This CDR3 contains 13 residues. Between the trimmed V and J ends, which lost 4 bases and 2 bases, there was a span of 6 bases. CDR1 is MGHDK and CDR2 is SYGVNS in the germline V gene. The CDR3 coding sequence is TGTGCCAGCAGTGGACAGGGCAATCAGCCCCAGCATTTT. This gives the protein CASSGQGNQPQHF.

This clone was picked up a small number of times. The V and J genes are TRBV5-6 and TRBJ1-5; unclear D gene. This CDR3 has 13 residues. Germline assignment: CDR1 SGHDT and CDR2 YYEEEE. With 2 bases removed from V and 1 base from J, the gap between germline ends came to 4 bases. The CDR3 sequence: CASSFGSNQPQHF. CDR3 sequence (DNA): TGTGCCAGCAGCTTCGGGAGCAATCAGCCCCAGCATTTT.

V and J are TRBV5-8 and TRBJ2-1; 11 bases align to TRBD2. J lost 0 bases, V lost 2 bases, and 4 bases had no gene match. The V gene's germline CDR1 is SGHTS and CDR2 YDEGEE. The CDR3 is made up of 17 amino acids. The CDR3 nucleotides read TGTGCCAGCAGCTTCTCGCTAGCGGGAGGCTCCTACAATGAGCAGTTCTTC. This gives the protein CASSFSLAGGSYNEQFF.

Points on this clone: At one boundary the junction diverges from the germline segment, which might be a read error. The chain combines TRBV7-9 with TRBJ2-7, with 8 bases that match TRBD2. Germline V CDR1 and CDR2: SEHNR, FQNEAQ (reference sequence). The CDR3 totals 16 residues. DNA of the CDR3: TGTTCCAGCAGCTTAGGCCCGGGGGGGCCCTCCTACGAGCAGTACTTC. It codes for CSSSLGPGGPSYEQYF.

DNA for the CDR3: TGTGCCAGCAGCGTACCTAATGCCGGGACAGACCGCACAGATACGCAGTATTTT. Residues: CASSVPNAGTDRTDTQYF. The chain has TRBV9 and TRBJ2-3, with 7 bases lining up with TRBD1. Germline CDR1 and CDR2: SGDLS and YYNGEE. V was clipped by 1 base and J by 1 base; unmatched bases: 12. This CDR3 spans 18 amino acids.

The rearrangement links TRBV5-1 to TRBJ2-5, with TRBD1 identical over 11 bases. This CDR3 region has 15 residues. CDR1 and CDR2 (germline): SGHRS, YFSETQ. J lost 2 bases, V lost 4 bases, and 4 bases had no gene match. In DNA form, the CDR3 reads TGCGCCAGCAGCAACCGGGACAGGGGGCAAGAGACCCAGTACTTC. This codes for CASSNRDRGQETQYF. Using reference TRBV5-1 and TRBJ2-5 for the parts outside the CDR3, the full variable domain is KAGVTQTPRYLIKTRGQQVTLSCSPISGHRSVSWYQQTPGQGLQFLFEYFSETQRNKGNFPGRFSGRQFSNSRSEMNVSTLELGDSALYLCASSNRDRGQETQYFGPGTRLLVL.

The chain is built from TRBV14 and TRBJ2-7; TRBD2 agrees at 11 bases. CDR1 and CDR2 (germline): SGHDN, FVKESK. The V gene end was trimmed by 0 bases and the J gene end by 3 bases; junction bases not matched to a gene: 10. There are 18 residues in the CDR3. The CDR3 region has the DNA TGTGCCAGCAGCCAAGATCAGGGACTAGCGGTAACTCGCTACGAGCAGTACTTC. It yields the protein CASSQDQGLAVTRYEQYF.

This sequence joins TRBV5-4 and TRBJ2-7, with TRBD2 matching over 10 bases. CDR1 is SGHNT, CDR2 YYREEE, per germline (reference sequence). The CDR3 is 16 residues long. V gave up 1 base and J gave up 2 bases; unmatched junction bases: 6. The CDR3 loop is CASSLSLAGGTYEQYF. Written as DNA, the CDR3 is TGTGCCAGCAGCTTGTCCTTAGCGGGGGGTACCTACGAGCAGTACTTC.

V is TRBV30 and J is TRBJ1-2; D perhaps matches TRBD1 (5 bases). Trimming removed 4 bases from V and 2 bases from J, with 14 bases in between. Germline V gene data show CDR1 as GTSNPN and CDR2 as SVGIG (reference sequence). The CDR3 sequence is 14 residues long. CDR3 in DNA: TGTGCCTGGACGCCTGGGACTTCGAACTATGGCTACACCTTC. Translated, it gives CAWTPGTSNYGYTF.

V and J are TRBV6-1 and TRBJ2-1; 7 bases are a match to TRBD2. The V segment lost 4 bases and the J segment 3 bases; nucleotides outside the gene matches: 3. The CDR3 contains 14 residues. The germline CDR1 and CDR2 sequences are MNHNS and SASEGT. CDR3: CASSVSGDYNEQFF. As DNA, the CDR3 is TGTGCCAGCAGTGTCAGCGGGGACTACAATGAGCAGTTCTTC.

The rearrangement joins TRBV5-1 to TRBJ2-7; TRBD2 matches at 9 bases. The CDR3 runs 15 residues. Germline V lookup: CDR1 SGHRS, CDR2 YFSETQ. Germline trimming cut 0 bases from V and 5 bases from J; bases unmatched to any gene: 6. The CDR3 DNA is TGCGCCAGCAGCTTGGCGGGCGGGGGGGCCGACGAGCAGTACTTC. Protein sequence: CASSLAGGGADEQYF.

Only a few counts were recorded for this clone. The J gene is TRBJ1-4, the V gene TRBV7-9; 7 bases match TRBD1. Germline lookup yields CDR1 SEHNR and CDR2 FQNEAQ (reference sequence). Trimming at V came to 5 bases and at J to 7 bases, leaving 7 bases not matched to a gene. The CDR3 has 14 residues. CDR3 sequence reads: CASSLTGASEKLFF. Written as DNA, the CDR3 is TGTGCCAGCAGCCTCACAGGGGCAAGTGAAAAACTGTTTTTT.

The gene calls are TRBV5-1 and TRBJ2-7; 7 bases align to TRBD1. CDR1 is SGHRS and CDR2 is YFSETQ in the germline V gene. CDR3 length: 14 residues. V lost 4 bases to trimming and J lost 4 bases; unmatched junction nucleotides: 8. CDR3 coding DNA: TGCGCCAGCAGCCCAGGGGGTCCCAGTTACGAGCAGTACTTC. Protein product: CASSPGGPSYEQYF. The variable domain in full, completed from reference TRBV5-1 and TRBJ2-7, reads KAGVTQTPRYLIKTRGQQVTLSCSPISGHRSVSWYQQTPGQGLQFLFEYFSETQRNKGNFPGRFSGRQFSNSRSEMNVSTLELGDSALYLCASSPGGPSYEQYFGPGTRLTVT.

V usage is TRBV7-3 and J usage is TRBJ2-1, with D unresolved. V was trimmed by 5 bases and J by 10 bases, leaving 12 bases between them. The CDR3 loop spans 12 amino acids. Germline values: CDR1 SGHTA, CDR2 FQGTGA. In DNA form, the CDR3 reads TGTGCCAGCAGCCTCCCAGGTCAGGAGCAGTTCTTC. Amino acids: CASSLPGQEQFF.

The chain is built from TRBV4-1 and TRBJ1-2, with unresolved D. Looked up from germline, CDR1 is MGHRA and CDR2 is YSYEKL. CDR3 length: 14 residues. V was trimmed by 1 base and J by 2 bases, leaving 8 bases between them. DNA for the CDR3: TGCGCCAGCAGCCAAGTAGGAGGGAACTATGGCTACACCTTC. Its translation: CASSQVGGNYGYTF.

The chain recombines TRBV10-3 with TRBJ2-1; 10 positions match TRBD2. The V gene's germline CDR1 is ENHRY and CDR2 SYGVKD. CDR3 length: 16 residues. With V trimmed by 6 bases and J by 4 bases, 9 bases remained unmatched. This chain's CDR3 is CAIRPSGTSEYNEQFF. In DNA, the CDR3 is TGTGCCATCAGACCATCAGGGACTAGCGAATACAATGAGCAGTTCTTC.